This passage covers 31 T cell receptor beta chains from one sample sequenced in a study of cytomegalovirus exposure and HLA in healthy donors. The PCR had 60 Vbeta and 13 Jbeta primers. The method was immunoSEQ multiplex PCR; TCRdb's version includes in-frame clones alone and lacks a portion of them. This table holds 160,000 or so clones, over 75% found once. The sample consisted of PBMCs. The receptors originated from a man in his 60s in good health and CMV-seronegative.

This clone was counted once. The chain links TRBV30 to TRBJ2-2; D possibly corresponds to TRBD1 (5 bases). This CDR3 contains 13 residues. V was shortened by 2 bases and J by 6 bases, with 10 bases between the two germline ends. Germline V gives CDR1 GTSNPN, CDR2 SVGIG (reference sequence). In DNA, the CDR3 is TGTGCCTGGAGTTACATGGGGCCCGGGGAGCTGTTTTTT. The encoded protein is CAWSYMGPGELFF.

This clone was seen only once. The chain employs TRBV7-8 and TRBJ1-1, with D possibly TRBD1 on 5 matching bases. Trimming removed 4 bases at V and 1 base at J, with 16 bases between. The CDR3 has 16 residues. Germline assignment: CDR1 SGHVS and CDR2 FQNEAQ. CDR3: CASSSTTRDRNTEAFF. CDR3 nucleotides: TGTGCCAGCAGCTCCACCACTCGAGACAGGAACACTGAAGCTTTCTTT.

The chain has TRBV30 and TRBJ2-6, with D tentatively TRBD2 (5 bases). V was pared by 2 bases and J by 3 bases, with 8 bases between. Per the germline V gene, CDR1 is GTSNPN and CDR2 is SVGIG (reference sequence). This CDR3 spans 14 amino acids. The CDR3 coding sequence is TGTGCCTGGAGTCACGGGGATGGGGCCAACGTCCTGACTTTC. It yields the protein CAWSHGDGANVLTF.

This clone was observed a handful of times. The gene calls are TRBV21-1 and TRBJ2-7; the table's D call TRBD1 went unverified against the DNA. TRBV21-1 is described as a pseudogene. The CDR3 spans 16 residues. Written as DNA, the CDR3 is TGTGCCAGCAGCAAAGATTTAACAGGGGCAACTTACGAGCAGTACTTC. Its translation: CASSKDLTGATYEQYF.

V and J are TRBV28 and TRBJ1-2, with TRBD1 matching 7 bases. Germline CDR1 MDHEN, CDR2 SYDVKM. The CDR3 loop spans 15 amino acids. The V and J ends lost 4 bases and 5 bases, in that order; junction bases with no gene match: 10. The CDR3 reads CASSSPTGTTYGYTF. CDR3 DNA sequence: TGTGCCAGCAGTTCCCCGACAGGGACGACTTATGGCTACACCTTC.

In this sample, this clone turned up once. The V gene is TRBV7-6, the J gene TRBJ1-2; D possibly corresponds to TRBD1 (6 bases). The CDR3 sequence is 14 residues long. Trimming cost V 3 bases and J 6 bases, with 14 bases left between them. Per the germline V gene, CDR1 is SGHVS and CDR2 is FNYEAQ. The CDR3 spells CASSFMTGKDGYTF. As DNA, the CDR3 is TGTGCCAGCAGCTTTATGACAGGCAAGGATGGCTACACCTTC.

CDR3 loop: CASSISSGGAYGYTF. The CDR3 coding sequence is TGTGCCAGTAGTATATCTTCGGGGGGGGCCTATGGCTACACCTTC. This rearrangement joins TRBV19 to TRBJ1-2; perhaps TRBD1 as D (6 bases). The length of the CDR3 is 15 residues. Germline CDR1 and CDR2: LNHDA and SQIVND (reference sequence). Trimming pared 2 bases from V and 4 bases from J, leaving 14 bases between.

Turning to this clone: Different DNA sequences within this sample yield the same CDR3. V gene TRBV28 combines with J gene TRBJ1-4; TRBD1 matches at 8 bases. V lost 1 base and J lost 6; bases outside the gene matches: 1. Germline V gene data show CDR1 as MDHEN and CDR2 as SYDVKM. This CDR3 spans 14 amino acids. The CDR3 here is CASSLFRGHEKLFF. CDR3 DNA sequence: TGTGCCAGCAGTTTATTCAGGGGGCATGAAAAACTGTTTTTT.

This chain connects TRBV6-6 to TRBJ2-2; 8 nucleotides align to TRBD1. J lost 6 bases, V lost 2 bases, and 8 bases had no gene match. Germline CDR1 is MNHNY and CDR2 is SVGAGI (reference sequence). This CDR3 spans 16 amino acids. This chain's CDR3 is CASSYPGAGGSGELFF. Written as DNA, the CDR3 is TGTGCCAGCAGTTACCCCGGGGCAGGGGGCTCCGGGGAGCTGTTTTTT.

The CDR3, as DNA: TGTGCCAGCAGCTTAGTGTCCGGGGGTGACAGCAATCAGCCCCAGCATTTT. Its translation: CASSLVSGGDSNQPQHF. The V call is TRBV7-8, the J call TRBJ1-5; the D gene is possibly TRBD1 (5 bases). CDR1 and CDR2 (germline): SGHVS, FQNEAQ. The CDR3 length is 17 residues. The V and J ends lost 1 base and 1 base respectively, with 14 bases between them. Using reference TRBV7-8 and TRBJ1-5 for the parts outside the CDR3, the full variable domain is GAGVSQSPRYKVAKRGQDVALRCDPISGHVSLFWYQQALGQGPEFLTYFQNEAQLDKSGLPSDRFFAERPEGSVSTLKIQRTQQEDSAVYLCASSLVSGGDSNQPQHFGDGTRLSIL.

Of note for this clone: Other DNA sequences in the same sample also yield this CDR3. The genes are TRBV7-9 and TRBJ2-1; the D gene is possibly TRBD2 (6 bases). Germline V gene sequence: CDR1 SEHNR, CDR2 FQNEAQ (reference sequence). This CDR3 comprises 15 residues. The V gene lost 1 base and the J gene lost 1 base, with 8 bases spanning the gap. CDR3 sequence reads: CASSLDGGSYNEQFF. CDR3 DNA sequence: TGTGCCAGCAGCTTAGATGGGGGGTCCTACAATGAGCAGTTCTTC.

The chain has TRBV5-1 and TRBJ1-1, with TRBD1 as a possible D gene (5 bases). Germline CDR1 SGHRS, CDR2 YFSETQ. V was shortened by 4 bases and J by 3 bases, with 10 bases between the two germline ends. The CDR3 loop spans 13 amino acids. The CDR3 DNA reads TGCGCCAGCAGCGTACAGGATTACACTGAAGCTTTCTTT. This gives the protein CASSVQDYTEAFF.

The V call is TRBV29-1, the J call TRBJ2-5; 10 nucleotides align to TRBD2. With the DNA end fitting TRBJ2-7 better, the J assignment may be wrong. CDR1 is SQVTM, CDR2 ANQGSEA, per germline. The CDR3 contains 14 residues. The CDR3 DNA follows: TGCAGCGTTGGGGGACTAGCGCGATCCTACGAGCAGTACTTC. It codes for CSVGGLARSYEQYF.

This clone has only a few counts. J is TRBJ1-1 and V is TRBV11-2; possibly TRBD1 for D (5 bases). The ends were cut back, 5 bases at V and 1 base at J, with 8 bases in the middle. The CDR3 spans 13 residues. Per the germline V gene, CDR1 is SGHAT and CDR2 is FQNNGV. CDR3 amino acids: CASSVGQNTEAFF. Here the CDR3 DNA reads TGTGCCAGCAGCGTAGGACAGAACACTGAAGCTTTCTTT.

For the CDR3, the DNA is TGTGCCAGCAGGCCGCGGGGGGAAGGCACGCAGTATTTT. Its protein product is CASRPRGEGTQYF. This chain joins TRBV6-5 and TRBJ2-3; 8 bases map to TRBD2. Looked up from germline, CDR1 is MNHEY and CDR2 is SVGAGI. V was clipped by 6 bases and J by 9 bases; unmatched bases: 8. The CDR3 is 13 residues long.

J is TRBJ2-7 and V is TRBV7-4; weak D call: TRBD2 (6 bases). V was trimmed by 5 bases and J by 0 bases, leaving 11 bases between them. Germline values: CDR1 SGHVT, CDR2 SQSDAQ. The CDR3 is 14 amino acids. CDR3 DNA: TGTGCCAGCAGCCGGGACTCCTACTCCTACGAGCAGTACTTC. Translating it yields CASSRDSYSYEQYF.

The J gene is TRBJ2-7, the V gene TRBV2, with 8 nucleotides matching TRBD2. V lost 6 bases to trimming and J lost 3 bases; unmatched junction nucleotides: 13. Germline-derived CDR1 and CDR2 are SNHLY and FYNNEI. CDR3 length: 16 residues. The DNA for the CDR3 is TGTGCCAGCAGGGAGCTCTCCGGGACTAGGGACTACGAGCAGTACTTC. Translating gives CASRELSGTRDYEQYF.

This chain connects TRBV10-2 to TRBJ1-3; D is possibly TRBD1 (5 bases). CDR3 length equals 14 residues. Trimming left V 3 bases short and J 1 base short, with 7 bases between. The germline gives CDR1 WSHSY, CDR2 SAAADI. DNA for the CDR3: TGCGCCAGCAGTGAAGGGGAATCTGGAAACACCATATATTTT. The encoded protein is CASSEGESGNTIYF.

The rearrangement links TRBV18 to TRBJ2-1; tentative D call: TRBD2 (6 bases). Trimming took off 3 bases at V and 7 bases at J, with 16 bases between the two ends. The CDR3 spans 15 residues. The germline V gene encodes CDR1 KGHSH and CDR2 LQKENI. The CDR3 loop is CASSPRLEGGNEQFF. The DNA of the CDR3 is TGTGCCAGCTCACCTAGACTAGAGGGTGGTAATGAGCAGTTCTTC.

A few counts support this clone. The V gene is TRBV4-3, the J gene TRBJ2-7; possible D gene TRBD1, 5 bases. The germline V and J ends were trimmed by 0 bases and 1 base, with 10 bases remaining between them. This CDR3 spans 15 amino acids. CDR1 and CDR2 (germline): LGHNA, YSLEER. The CDR3 reads CASSQEITGSYEQYF. The CDR3 DNA reads TGCGCCAGCAGCCAAGAAATCACAGGTTCCTACGAGCAGTACTTC.

This chain connects TRBV21-1 to TRBJ2-7; TRBD1, the D gene given by the table, was not confirmed from the DNA. TRBV21-1 is assigned pseudogene status. The CDR3 is 16 residues long. The DNA for the CDR3 is TGTGCCAGCAGCAAAGGTGGGGGAACAGGGGACTACGAGCAGTACTTC. It yields the protein CASSKGGGTGDYEQYF.

The rearrangement joins TRBV7-6 to TRBJ2-3, with D uncertain. The CDR3 is 14 residues long. The V end was cut by 4 bases, the J end by 1 base, with 9 bases between. CDR1 is SGHVS, CDR2 FNYEAQ, per germline. CDR3 in amino acids: CASSSVFGTDTQYF. The CDR3 DNA reads TGTGCCAGCAGCTCTGTCTTTGGCACAGATACGCAGTATTTT. The full variable domain, with the rest looked up from reference TRBV7-6 and TRBJ2-3, is GAGVSQSPRYKVTKRGQDVALRCDPISGHVSLYWYRQALGQGPEFLTYFNYEAQQDKSGLPNDRFSAERPEGSISTLTIQRTEQRDSAMYRCASSSVFGTDTQYFGPGTRLTVL.

This sequence joins TRBV27 and TRBJ2-7, with D perhaps matching TRBD2 (7 bases). The length of the CDR3 is 13 residues. Germline V gene data show CDR1 as MNHEY and CDR2 as SMNVEV (reference sequence). Trimming pared 6 bases from V and 0 bases from J, leaving 9 bases between. CDR3 sequence: CASSGGRSYEQYF. For the CDR3, the DNA is TGTGCCAGCAGCGGGGGGCGCTCCTACGAGCAGTACTTC.

The chain recombines TRBV19 with TRBJ2-2, with D perhaps TRBD2 (7 bases). Trimming stripped 0 bases from V and 12 bases from J, with 11 bases between. Germline values: CDR1 LNHDA, CDR2 SQIVND (reference sequence). This CDR3 contains 13 residues. The CDR3 here is CASSIDWGGQLFF. The CDR3 DNA reads TGTGCCAGTAGTATAGATTGGGGGGGGCAGCTGTTTTTT.

This chain links TRBV5-1 with TRBJ2-3, with 9 bases that match TRBD2. Germline lookup yields CDR1 SGHRS and CDR2 YFSETQ. This CDR3 is 14 amino acids long. J was trimmed by 1 base and V by 6 bases; bases with no gene match: 3. The CDR3 here is CASKERGGTDTQYF. The CDR3, as DNA: TGCGCCAGCAAGGAGCGGGGGGGCACAGATACGCAGTATTTT.

Worth noting for this clone: At one boundary the junction diverges from the germline segment, which might be a read error. V gene TRBV29-1 combines with J gene TRBJ1-2; TRBD1 is a possible D gene (5 bases). The CDR3 is 14 amino acids. Germline CDR1 and CDR2: SQVTM and ANQGSEA. The CDR3 DNA reads TGCAGCGCTGGTCGGGGGGACTCGAACTATGGCTACCCCTTC. This sequence encodes CSAGRGDSNYGYPF.

V gene TRBV6-5 combines with J gene TRBJ2-2; 8 bases are a match to TRBD2. Looked up from germline, CDR1 is MNHEY and CDR2 is SVGAGI. J was trimmed by 6 bases and V by 2 bases; bases with no gene match: 2. The CDR3 contains 14 residues. CDR3 in amino acids: CASSYGTSAGELFF. The CDR3 nucleotides read TGTGCCAGCAGTTACGGGACTAGTGCCGGGGAGCTGTTTTTT.

In its sample, this clone was seen once. The CDR3 sequence is CASSDPKTGGNSPLHF. As DNA, the CDR3 is TGTGCCAGCAGTGACCCCAAGACAGGGGGTAATTCACCCCTCCACTTT. The chain recombines TRBV25-1 with TRBJ1-6, with TRBD1 matching over 9 bases. Per germline, CDR1 MGHDK and CDR2 SYGVNS. This CDR3 is built from 16 residues. Germline trimming cut 3 bases from V and 6 bases from J; bases unmatched to any gene: 6.

The rearrangement uses TRBV5-6 and TRBJ2-7, with 7 bases matching TRBD2. The CDR3 spans 14 residues. Germline V gene lookup returns CDR1 SGHDT and CDR2 YYEEEE. V dropped 3 bases and J dropped 1; count of bases not matched to a gene: 4. The CDR3 region has the DNA TGTGCCAGCAGCTCGGGAGGCAGTTCCTACGAGCAGTACTTC. It is translated as CASSSGGSSYEQYF.

The chain carries TRBV5-1 and TRBJ2-2; perhaps TRBD2 as D (5 bases). Germline V gene lookup returns CDR1 SGHRS and CDR2 YFSETQ. The CDR3 spans 15 residues. Trimming shortened V by 0 bases and J by 6 bases, and 12 bases separated the two germline ends. CDR3 protein: CASSLGGITPGELFF. In nucleotides, the CDR3 is TGCGCCAGCAGCTTGGGAGGGATAACGCCCGGGGAGCTGTTTTTT.

This rearrangement joins TRBV19 to TRBJ2-2; D call uncertain. The CDR3 is 14 amino acids. Trimming shortened V by 3 bases and J by 2 bases, and 7 bases separated the two germline ends. Per germline, CDR1 LNHDA and CDR2 SQIVND (reference sequence). CDR3 sequence (DNA): TGTGCCAGTAGTATGGTGGCCAACACCGGGGAGCTGTTTTTT. Translating gives CASSMVANTGELFF.